This T cell receptor (beta chain) stems from a study of siplizumab effects on memory and regulatory T cells. Generated by immunoSEQ multiplex PCR, the TCRdb table keeps only in-frame clones and is missing some. The data hold tens of thousands of clones, with 87% observed a single time. Germline CDR1 MNHEY, CDR2 SVGAGI. CDR3 length equals 12 residues. V was cut by 2 bases and J by 8 bases, with 9 bases left in between. Turning to this clone: Its target is not known.

Study-wide results and limits: Siplizumab significantly lowered the alloreactive sequences that could be traced to unstimulated CD4+ memory cells.

This sequence joins TRBV6-5 and TRBJ1-2; D is unclear. This sequence was found in a human donor in good health. The source material was Tregs sorted from blood. The CDR3 loop is CASSYAGGGYTF. Written as DNA, the CDR3 is TGTGCCAGCAGTTACGCTGGTGGGGGCTACACCTTC.